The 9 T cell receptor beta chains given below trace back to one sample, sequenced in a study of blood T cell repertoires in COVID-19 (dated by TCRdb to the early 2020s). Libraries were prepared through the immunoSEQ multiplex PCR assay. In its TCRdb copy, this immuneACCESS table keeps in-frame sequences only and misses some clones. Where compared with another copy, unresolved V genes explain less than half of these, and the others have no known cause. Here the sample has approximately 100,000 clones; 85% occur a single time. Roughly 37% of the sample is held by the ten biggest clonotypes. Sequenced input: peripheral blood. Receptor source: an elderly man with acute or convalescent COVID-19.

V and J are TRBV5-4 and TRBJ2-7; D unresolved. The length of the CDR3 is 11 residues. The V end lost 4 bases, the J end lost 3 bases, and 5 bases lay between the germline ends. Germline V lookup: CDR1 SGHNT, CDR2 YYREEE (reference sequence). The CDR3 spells CASSTGYEQYF. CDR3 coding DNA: TGTGCCAGCAGCACGGGCTACGAGCAGTACTTC.

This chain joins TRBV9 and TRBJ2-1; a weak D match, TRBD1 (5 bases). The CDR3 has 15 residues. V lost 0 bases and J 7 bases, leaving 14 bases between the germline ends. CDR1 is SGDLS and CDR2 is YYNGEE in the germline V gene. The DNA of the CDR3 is TGTGCCAGCAGCGTAGCTTTAGGGGTAGGGAATGAGCAGTTCTTC. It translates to CASSVALGVGNEQFF.

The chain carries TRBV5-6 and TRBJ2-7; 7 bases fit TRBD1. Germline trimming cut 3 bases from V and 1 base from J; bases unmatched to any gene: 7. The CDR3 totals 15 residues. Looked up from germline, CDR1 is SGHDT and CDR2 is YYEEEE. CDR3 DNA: TGTGCCAGCAGCTCAGGGGGAAAGGGGTCCTACGAGCAGTACTTC. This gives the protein CASSSGGKGSYEQYF.

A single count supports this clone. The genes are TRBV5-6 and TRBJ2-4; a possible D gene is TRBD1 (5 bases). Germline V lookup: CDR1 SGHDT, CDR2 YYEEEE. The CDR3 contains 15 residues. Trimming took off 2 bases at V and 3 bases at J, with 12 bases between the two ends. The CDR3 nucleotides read TGTGCCAGCAGCTTTAGGGGTCTTGGCAAAAACATTCAGTACTTC. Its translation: CASSFRGLGKNIQYF.

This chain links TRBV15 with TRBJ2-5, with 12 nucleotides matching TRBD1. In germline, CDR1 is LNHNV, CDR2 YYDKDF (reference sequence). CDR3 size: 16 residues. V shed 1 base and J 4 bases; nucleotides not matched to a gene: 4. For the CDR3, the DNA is TGTGCCACCAGCAGAGTTGGGACAGGGGGCGTAGAGACCCAGTACTTC. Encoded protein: CATSRVGTGGVETQYF.

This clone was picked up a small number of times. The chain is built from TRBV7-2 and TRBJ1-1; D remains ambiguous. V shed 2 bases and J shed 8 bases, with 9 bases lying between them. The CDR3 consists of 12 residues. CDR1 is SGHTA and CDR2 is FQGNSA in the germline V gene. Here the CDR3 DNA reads TGTGCCAGCAGCTTATATTCCCCCGAAGCTTTCTTT. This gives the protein CASSLYSPEAFF.

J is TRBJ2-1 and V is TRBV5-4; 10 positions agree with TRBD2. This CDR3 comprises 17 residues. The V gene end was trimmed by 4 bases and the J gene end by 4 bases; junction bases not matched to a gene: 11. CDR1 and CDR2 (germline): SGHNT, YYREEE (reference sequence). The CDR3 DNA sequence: TGTGCCAGCAGCCCGGGGGCCGCTAGCGGGAGATACAATGAGCAGTTCTTC. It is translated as CASSPGAASGRYNEQFF.

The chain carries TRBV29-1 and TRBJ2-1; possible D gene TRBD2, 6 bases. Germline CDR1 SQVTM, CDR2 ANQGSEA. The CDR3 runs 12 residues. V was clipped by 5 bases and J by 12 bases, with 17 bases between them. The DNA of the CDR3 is TGCAGCGTTTCAGCGCCCGTGGGGGGGCAGTTCTTC. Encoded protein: CSVSAPVGGQFF.

The CDR3 spells CASSPPLYGYTF. CDR3 DNA sequence: TGTGCCAGCAGTCCCCCCCTCTATGGCTACACCTTC. The chain combines TRBV28 with TRBJ1-2; D gene uncertain. The germline CDR1 and CDR2 sequences are MDHEN and SYDVKM. There are 12 residues in the CDR3. The V end was cut by 5 bases, the J end by 4 bases, with 8 bases between.